This entry is about one TCR beta chain. This clone was recorded only once. The antigen it recognizes is unknown. One base away lies a much larger clone, so this may be a sequencing read error. In the same sample, other DNA sequences code for this CDR3. Looking up the germline V gene yields CDR1 MNHNS and CDR2 SASEGT. From its cysteine to its phenylalanine, the CDR3 spans 15 amino acids. Only the CDR3 DNA stays, 45 bases, in frame from base 1. These data come from a study of shared clonotypes between healthy human individuals (dated by TCRdb to the early 2020s). Regarding the research as a whole: Three men and a couple of women, aged 18 to 49 years, made up the cohort. To estimate repertoire size and how much clonotypes are shared between individuals, the study performed deep sequencing of blood TCR repertoires from 4 to 6 healthy adults. To increase sequencing depth and limit assay-specific biases, TCR repertoire library preparation and sequencing were carried out by different laboratories using diverse techniques. Each donor's leukapheresis produced roughly between about 0.9 and 9.5 billion PBMCs. Overall study results and their limits: Only blood was sampled, and tissue TCR repertoires likely differ from those in blood. Based on pairwise subsampling, the degree of clonotype sharing among donors was expected to be affected by sequencing depth. Because the study included only a small number of donors, the genetic and exposure-history diversity represented was limited.

Using the deep immunoSEQ assay, TCR CDR3 regions were amplified from genomic DNA by multiplex PCR. Extracted genomic DNA from each cell subset was spread evenly across all wells of several immunoSEQ 96-well plates, with each plate serving as a replicate. For unsorted PBMC, 300 ng of genomic DNA, equivalent to around 30,000 T cell genomes, went into each replicate PCR. Ten immunoSEQ deep assay plates were used to sequence unsorted PBMC genomic DNA. Purified libraries were measured with a Qubit 3.0 fluorometer, size-checked on a Bioanalyzer 2100, and measured again with the KAPA Library Quantification kit. A separate single-read 150-cycle Illumina NextSeq 550 flow cell was used to sequence each immunoSEQ 96-well plate. The paper's processing steps were these. The immunoSEQ output contained only junctional sequences without quality scores, so filtering could not match that applied to full-length reads. Sequences were annotated with PyIR, a Python wrapper for IgBLAST v1.9, and V/J genes and CDR3 were assigned using IMGT germline references. Reads were filtered out if the reads had weak V/J assignments (E-value above 1e-6), no CDR3, stop codons, out-of-frame junctions, or ambiguous translated residues. V3J clonotypes were defined by identical inferred V gene, J gene, and CDR3 amino acid sequence. To compute the percentage overlap between repertoires, the number of shared unique clonotypes was divided by the size of the smaller repertoire. Three approaches were used to assess repertoire richness: RTK rarefaction, the Chao1 estimator, and Recon v2.1 estimates of unobserved clonotypes. TCRdb took over this immuneACCESS table, retaining in-frame rearrangements with V and J assigned. Such tables are incomplete; in checked studies, under half of the missing clones stem from an unresolved V gene, and the remainder is unexplained. V and J calls and clone size follow that table, whereas D and trimming were derived from the DNA. A total of approximately 470,000 clones appear in this sample, roughly 80% of them only once. Of the sample, 10% to 15% is held by the ten largest clones.

Donors were healthy HIV-negative adults with no recently reported acute infections or vaccinations. Every donor was a Caucasian adult residing in Nashville, Tennessee, USA. For unsorted samples, roughly 86 million PBMCs were counted and genomic DNA was extracted with the QIAamp DNA Blood Mini kit. Blood was obtained by leukapheresis, after which PBMCs were separated by Ficoll-Histopaque density gradient centrifugation and cryopreserved in liquid nitrogen vapor phase. The TCR originated in a woman aged 40 to 50 in good health. Some clones in this sample may be carry-over from other donors' samples. The sequence joins TRBV6-1 to TRBJ2-2, with TRBD2 identical over 7 junction bases. The sequenced sample consisted of PBMCs. The bases read TGTGCCAGCAGGACCCCGGGACTACACGCCGGTGAGCTGTTTTTT. Translated, it gives CASRTPGLHAGELFF.